The present T cell receptor (beta chain) was sequenced within a study of tumor and adjacent non-tumor tissue in lung cancer. Study background: The cohort had 12 to 13 adenocarcinoma, a couple of squamous cell and 1 small cell patients. Millions of productive TCRbeta reads were obtained per sample on average. Whole-study findings and limits: Tumor repertoires had a smaller top 100 clone share than normal lung. Compared with tumor, normal lung showed significantly lower TCR diversity.

A modified ARM-PCR protocol with three rounds of nested PCR amplified TCRbeta. TCRdb reprocessed the multiplex PCR reads via MiXCR and lists one record per CDR3 protein. The sample has 85,000 to 100,000 distinct CDR3 sequences; less than 80% are singletons. Trimming took 4 bases from V and 7 from J, leaving 22 bases between them. The CDR3 has 15 amino acids. Per the germline V gene, CDR1 is DFQATT and CDR2 is SNEGSKA (reference sequence). As regards this clonotype: Antigen specificity is unknown. Just one base apart from a much larger clone, this may be a read error.

No cell sorting was done before RNA was extracted from the tissue. Sample: lung tumor tissue. The V and J genes are TRBV20-1 and TRBJ1-1; weak D call: TRBD1 (6 bases). The source of this sequence is a man aged 60 to 69 with non-small cell lung cancer. This CDR3 reads CSAKGVHGGASEAFF. DNA of the CDR3: TGCAGTGCTAAGGGGGTACACGGAGGGGCTAGTGAAGCTTTCTTT.